The source of this T cell receptor beta chain is a study of blood T cell repertoires in COVID-19. Overall study: T cells, B-cell-depleted T cells, or PBMCs supplied cDNA or gDNA.

Germline-derived CDR1 and CDR2 are ENHRY and SYGVKD. Trimming stripped 7 bases from V and 2 bases from J, with 13 bases between. The CDR3 consists of 14 residues. On this clone itself: Within the sample, other DNA sequences also encode this same CDR3.

Original data processing: Scientists estimated how many nucleated cells there were by amplifying reference gene primers. The assay was immunoSEQ multiplex PCR, and TCRdb's table has in-frame clones only and misses some. The DNA gave D and trimming, while V, J and clone size come from that table. This table holds approximately 190,000 clones, roughly 87% found once. This sequence originates from a woman aged 40 to 50 with acute or convalescent COVID-19. Specimen: peripheral blood. The chain joins TRBV10-3 to TRBJ2-3, with D possibly being TRBD1 (7 bases). This CDR3 is CAIKRGRDTDTQYF. The DNA for the CDR3 is TGTGCCATCAAGAGGGGGCGGGACACAGATACGCAGTATTTT.